At least ten counts were recorded for the clone carrying this T cell receptor (beta chain). The sample belongs to a study of tumor and adjacent non-tumor tissue in lung cancer. Turning to the study itself: The cohort had 12 to 13 adenocarcinoma, a couple of squamous cell and 1 small cell patients. Each sample yielded 4 million to 4.5 million productive TCRbeta reads on average.

TCRbeta libraries were built with three rounds of nested PCR, modified from ARM-PCR. TCRdb called the multiplex PCR reads again in MiXCR, with one record for every CDR3 protein. In the table there are tens of thousands of distinct CDR3 sequences, more than 60% of which are singletons. This sample's RNA came from whole unsorted tissue. Chemotherapy-naive patients with new lung cancer underwent thoracic surgery in China, August–November 2014. This CDR3 comprises 13 residues. CDR1 and CDR2 (germline): SQVTM, ANQGSEA. V was clipped by 7 bases and J by 1 base, with 13 bases between them. This receptor was obtained from a woman aged 45-60 years with non-small cell lung cancer. The sequencing input was lung tumor tissue. The chain uses TRBV29-1 and TRBJ2-5, with D uncertain. The CDR3 spells CSANRPVQETQYF. The CDR3 bases are TGCAGCGCAAACCGACCCGTCCAAGAGACCCAGTACTTC.